Below, one T cell receptor beta chain is given with its context. The data were obtained in a study of shared clonotypes between healthy human individuals. Across several immunoSEQ plates, the genomic DNA of each subset was split evenly. Data came from immunoSEQ multiplex PCR; TCRdb stores just in-frame clones and leaves some out. The table includes 1,400,000 or so clones, 98% detected once. The CDR3 runs 12 residues. Germline loops: CDR1 MGHDK, CDR2 SYGVNS. V was shortened by 8 bases and J by 6 bases, with 14 bases between the two germline ends. The sequenced sample was naive CD4+ T cells sorted from blood. As to subset: CD45RA+ positively selected. V is TRBV25-1 and J is TRBJ2-7, with D unclear. This TCR was sampled from a man aged 30-40 years in good health. CDR3 nucleotide sequence: TGTGCCAGCCAGAGAACCCTAGGCGAGCAGTACTTC. Translating it yields CASQRTLGEQYF.